These 28 T cell receptor beta chains were sequenced from one sample in a study of T-cell memory formation after mild COVID-19 (dated by TCRdb to the early 2020s). Library method: 5' RACE. The instrument given in TCRdb is Illumina NovaSeq 6000. TCRdb trimmed public reads at Q25 via fastp, called clones via MiXCR and kept in-frame beta chains. Every CDR3 protein is listed once, alongside the most common genes and DNA of its rows. The sample table records approximately 210,000 distinct CDR3 sequences; about 10% of these occur just once. The ten largest clones capture 3% to 3.5% of the sample. The specimen was PBMCs or a T cell subset sorted from them (not recorded which). These receptors were obtained from a man aged 18 to 29 who had mild COVID-19 (a few samples of this study predate the infection). The sample titles of this study are shuffled in the database, so cell type and time point are left out; the donor was told from shared clones.

This clonotype was picked up a small number of times. The rearrangement joins TRBV5-1 to TRBJ2-7, with D maybe TRBD2 (5 bases). The ends were cut back, 5 bases at V and 0 bases at J, with 9 bases in the middle. The CDR3 covers 13 residues. CDR1 is SGHRS and CDR2 is YFSETQ in the germline V gene. The CDR3 protein is CASSRDGSYEQYF. DNA of the CDR3: TGCGCCAGCAGTCGGGATGGCTCCTACGAGCAGTACTTC.

This clonotype was recorded a few times. The rearrangement links TRBV2 to TRBJ2-7; 9 bases align to TRBD1. The CDR3 covers 14 residues. Germline V CDR1 and CDR2: SNHLY, FYNNEI. The V gene end was trimmed by 1 base and the J gene end by 2 bases; junction bases not matched to a gene: 0. This chain's CDR3 is CASSEGQGAYEQYV. The DNA for the CDR3 is TGTGCCAGCAGTGAAGGACAGGGGGCCTACGAGCAGTACGTC.

V usage is TRBV27 and J usage is TRBJ1-6; possibly TRBD1 for D (5 bases). V was shortened by 7 bases and J by 9 bases, with 22 bases between the two germline ends. The CDR3 totals 16 residues. Germline values: CDR1 MNHEY, CDR2 SMNVEV (reference sequence). CDR3 DNA: TGTGCCAGCACCATGGGGACGGGACTATCGGGTTCACCCCTCCACTTT. Its translation is CASTMGTGLSGSPLHF.

The rearrangement joins TRBV20-1 to TRBJ1-1, with a possible D match to TRBD1 (5 bases). V was clipped by 0 bases and J by 1 base, with 9 bases between them. CDR3 length equals 14 residues. The germline V gene encodes CDR1 DFQATT and CDR2 SNEGSKA (reference sequence). CDR3 sequence: CSARDRVQNTEAFF. CDR3 nucleotides: TGCAGTGCTAGAGACAGGGTGCAGAACACTGAAGCTTTCTTT.

This clonotype came up a few times. The gene calls are TRBV6-2 or TRBV6-3 and TRBJ1-6; 7 bases align to TRBD1. With 6 bases clipped from V and 3 bases from J, the junction kept 8 bases outside the gene matches. Germline values: CDR1 MNHEY, CDR2 SVGEGT. There are 16 residues in the CDR3. The CDR3 nucleotides read TGTGCCAGCAGAACCTTCCGGGACAGCTATAATTCACCCCTCCACTTT. This gives the protein CASRTFRDSYNSPLHF.

This clonotype has just a few counts. An end of the junction does not agree with germline; a read error may underlie this. The V and J genes are TRBV7-7 and TRBJ2-3; D not certain. Germline CDR1 reads SSHAT; CDR2 reads FNYEAQ (reference sequence). The CDR3 runs to 14 residues. CDR3: CASSLDQDTDTQYF. CDR3 DNA: TGTGCTAGCAGCTTAGATCAGGACACAGATACGCAGTATTTT.

This clonotype has more than one count but fewer than ten. This chain joins TRBV7-3 and TRBJ2-5, with 12 bases that match TRBD2. The CDR3 length is 16 residues. J was trimmed by 5 bases and V by 5 bases; bases with no gene match: 9. The germline gives CDR1 SGHTA, CDR2 FQGTGA. As DNA, the CDR3 is TGTGCCAGCAGCCCTACTAGCGGGGGGCTAGGGGAGACCCAGTACTTC. It encodes CASSPTSGGLGETQYF. Using reference TRBV7-3 and TRBJ2-5 for the parts outside the CDR3, the full variable domain is GAGVSQTPSNKVTEKGKYVELRCDPISGHTALYWYRQSLGQGPEFLIYFQGTGAADDSGLPNDRFFAVRPEGSVSTLKIQRTERGDSAVYLCASSPTSGGLGETQYFGPGTRLLVL.

The chain uses TRBV5-1 and TRBJ2-2; D might be TRBD1 (5 bases). V dropped 1 base and J dropped 7 bases, with 8 bases sitting between them. CDR1 is SGHRS, CDR2 YFSETQ, per germline. This CDR3 region has 13 residues. The DNA of the CDR3 is TGCGCCAGCAGCTTGACAGGCGACGGGGAGCTGTTTTTT. Translating gives CASSLTGDGELFF.

This clonotype was counted ten times or more. This chain uses TRBV19 with TRBJ1-1, with TRBD1 as a possible D gene (5 bases). The V gene's germline CDR1 is LNHDA and CDR2 SQIVND (reference sequence). V lost 7 bases, J lost 4 bases, and 22 bases lay in between. The CDR3 has 16 amino acids. The DNA of the CDR3 is TGTGCCAGTAACTCAGAGGGGATCGGGCTACCCACTGAAGCTTTCTTT. Protein sequence: CASNSEGIGLPTEAFF.

This clonotype was seen a few times. The chain recombines TRBV12-3 or TRBV12-4 with TRBJ1-2; 11 positions match TRBD1. Trimming took 2 bases from V and 2 from J; bases not matched to a gene: 10. There are 18 residues in the CDR3. The CDR3 DNA reads TGTGCCAGCAGTTTACCCTTTCCTGGACAGGGGGCGAACTATGGCTACACCTTC. Translation gives CASSLPFPGQGANYGYTF.

The chain employs TRBV6-6 and TRBJ2-4; D unresolved. The CDR3 is 18 residues long. Trimming removed 0 bases at V and 4 bases at J, with 19 bases between. Germline CDR1 is MNHNY and CDR2 is SVGAGI (reference sequence). In DNA form, the CDR3 reads TGTGCCAGCAGTTACTCAGTACAAGCTCGTCGAGAAAAAAACATTCAGTACTTC. Translated: CASSYSVQARREKNIQYF.

The genes are TRBV24-1 and TRBJ2-1; TRBD2 aligns across 7 bases. The CDR3 spans 17 residues. Losses at the gene ends were 3 bases for V and 6 bases for J; bases not matched to a gene: 13. The germline V gene encodes CDR1 KGHDR and CDR2 SFDVKD. The CDR3 coding sequence is TGTGCCACCAGTGATCCTGGCGCGGGGGAGGATCCCAATGAGCAGTTCTTC. This translates into CATSDPGAGEDPNEQFF.

This clonotype was observed many times. The rearrangement links TRBV2 to TRBJ2-7; the match to TRBD2 covers 9 bases. The CDR3 runs to 15 residues. Germline lookup yields CDR1 SNHLY and CDR2 FYNNEI. The trim removed 4 bases at V and 0 bases at J, leaving 4 bases unmatched. The CDR3 bases are TGTGCCAGCAGTGCCCTAGCGGGGACCTCCTACGAGCAGTACTTC. Translated, it gives CASSALAGTSYEQYF.

The genes are TRBV29-1 and TRBJ2-1; 9 bases fit TRBD1. In germline, CDR1 is SQVTM, CDR2 ANQGSEA. Germline trimming cut 7 bases from V and 7 bases from J; bases unmatched to any gene: 8. The CDR3 runs to 13 residues. CDR3 DNA sequence: TGCAGCGGTTCCGGGACAGGGCAGAATGAGCAGTTCTTC. Amino acid sequence: CSGSGTGQNEQFF.

This clonotype has a handful of counts. The chain uses TRBV18 and TRBJ1-3; D is uncertain. This CDR3 is built from 15 residues. CDR1 is KGHSH, CDR2 LQKENI, per germline. V gave up 4 bases and J gave up 0 bases, with 10 bases separating them. CDR3 sequence: CASSLGRYSGNTIYF. CDR3 DNA: TGTGCCAGCTCACTTGGACGGTACTCTGGAAACACCATATATTTT.

This clonotype occurred a few times. The CDR3 DNA is TGCGCCAGCAGCCAAGCCCGGGCAGATACTGACTACGAGCAGTACTTC. Its translation is CASSQARADTDYEQYF. V is TRBV4-3 and J is TRBJ2-7; D is undetermined. Germline loops: CDR1 LGHNA, CDR2 YSLEER. There are 16 residues in the CDR3. Trimming pared 1 base from V and 3 bases from J, leaving 16 bases between.

This clonotype occurred a few times. The chain combines TRBV3-1 with TRBJ2-1, with 8 bases lining up with TRBD2. This CDR3 has 15 amino acids. The germline V gene encodes CDR1 LGHDT and CDR2 YNNKEL (reference sequence). V shed 7 bases, J shed 4 bases, and the junction held 9 bases outside the gene matches. DNA for the CDR3: TGTGCCAGCAATCCAGGGGTAGCGGGGTACAATGAGCAGTTCTTC. Protein: CASNPGVAGYNEQFF.

This chain joins TRBV12-3 or TRBV12-4 and TRBJ2-5, with D possibly matching TRBD1 (5 bases). CDR3 length equals 12 residues. V lost 6 bases to trimming and J lost 5 bases, with 10 bases between them. The CDR3 DNA reads as TGTGCCAGCAGAGACAGTGGGGAGACCCAGTACTTC. Protein: CASRDSGETQYF.

This clonotype was observed a few times. The rearrangement uses TRBV7-9 and TRBJ2-3; D uncertain. Trimming pared 8 bases from V and 6 bases from J, leaving 6 bases between. Germline CDR1 reads SEHNR; CDR2 reads FQNEAQ (reference sequence). This CDR3 comprises 10 residues. CDR3 protein: CASLADTQYF. The CDR3 region has the DNA TGTGCCAGCTTGGCGGATACGCAGTATTTT.

This chain links TRBV24-1 with TRBJ1-2; D is unclear. Trimming cost V 4 bases and J 5 bases, with 4 bases left between them. CDR1 and CDR2 from the germline V gene are KGHDR and SFDVKD. There are 11 residues in the CDR3. CDR3 nucleotide sequence: TGTGCCACCAGTGACCCTTATGGCTACACCTTC. Encoded protein: CATSDPYGYTF.

The chain uses TRBV18 and TRBJ2-1, with TRBD2 matching 9 bases. Germline V gene sequence: CDR1 KGHSH, CDR2 LQKENI. This CDR3 region has 15 residues. With 4 bases clipped from V and 4 bases from J, the junction kept 5 bases outside the gene matches. The CDR3 spells CASSRLAVGYNEQFF. The CDR3 DNA reads as TGTGCCAGCTCACGACTAGCGGTGGGATACAATGAGCAGTTCTTC.

This clonotype was picked up a small number of times. The chain combines TRBV27 with TRBJ2-7; 7 bases line up with TRBD1. This CDR3 contains 14 residues. Germline V gene sequence: CDR1 MNHEY, CDR2 SMNVEV (reference sequence). The V gene end was trimmed by 4 bases and the J gene end by 5 bases; junction bases not matched to a gene: 8. This CDR3 is CASSWTDRIDEQYF. As DNA, the CDR3 is TGTGCCAGCAGTTGGACGGACAGGATCGACGAGCAGTACTTC.

In its sample, this clonotype was seen a few times. The chain couples TRBV29-1 to TRBJ2-5; TRBD2 agrees at 8 bases. The CDR3 spans 13 residues. Germline V gene lookup returns CDR1 SQVTM and CDR2 ANQGSEA. J gave up 4 bases and V 1 base, and 2 bases lay outside the gene matches. CDR3 nucleotide sequence: TGCAGCGTTGAAGCGGGACTAGGAGAGACCCAGTACTTC. Translated, it gives CSVEAGLGETQYF.

This clonotype was counted ten times or more. The rearrangement joins TRBV7-2 to TRBJ1-1, with D possibly matching TRBD1 (6 bases). The V and J ends lost 3 bases and 3 bases respectively, with 11 bases between them. The germline gives CDR1 SGHTA, CDR2 FQGNSA. The CDR3 is 14 amino acids. CDR3 DNA: TGTGCCAGCAGCTTTCAAGGGGGGGACACTGAAGCTTTCTTT. Residues: CASSFQGGDTEAFF.

V gene TRBV7-2 combines with J gene TRBJ2-1; no clear D. Germline CDR1 is SGHTA and CDR2 is FQGNSA. The CDR3 contains 17 residues. V lost 1 base to trimming and J lost 3 bases, with 16 bases between them. Here the CDR3 reads CASSLGAPGWLYNEQFF. DNA of the CDR3: TGTGCCAGCAGCTTAGGGGCCCCCGGGTGGCTCTACAATGAGCAGTTCTTC.

The chain carries TRBV7-6 and TRBJ1-6, with 9 bases fitting TRBD1. Germline values: CDR1 SGHVS, CDR2 FNYEAQ. V lost 3 bases to trimming and J lost 8 bases; unmatched junction nucleotides: 11. This CDR3 contains 17 residues. DNA for the CDR3: TGTGCCAGCAGCTTGCGTACCGGGACAGGGTTTTATTCACCCCTCCACTTT. Translating gives CASSLRTGTGFYSPLHF.

This chain connects TRBV6-6 to TRBJ2-7, with D possibly TRBD2 on 5 matching bases. Trimming cost V 4 bases and J 3 bases, with 16 bases left between them. The germline V gene encodes CDR1 MNHNY and CDR2 SVGAGI (reference sequence). This CDR3 region has 15 residues. The CDR3 coding sequence is TGTGCCAGCAGTTCGACGGGTAGGAGGCTCTACGAGCAGTACTTC. It encodes CASSSTGRRLYEQYF.

J is TRBJ1-5 and V is TRBV5-8, with D perhaps matching TRBD1 (6 bases). The CDR3 contains 14 residues. V was clipped by 9 bases and J by 3 bases, with 16 bases between them. Per germline, CDR1 SGHTS and CDR2 YDEGEE. The CDR3 loop is CATKGHLTNQPQHF. CDR3 coding DNA: TGTGCCACCAAGGGACACCTGACCAATCAGCCCCAGCATTTT.